The rows below give T cell receptor beta chains drawn from one sample of a study of blood T cell repertoires in COVID-19. Only in-frame clones appear in the TCRdb table, and some are missing; sequencing was by immunoSEQ multiplex PCR. This table holds 340,000 or so clones, roughly 87% found once. Sequenced sample: peripheral blood. All receptors derive from a man aged 45-60 years with active or convalescent COVID-19. CDR3s include the opening cysteine and the closing phenylalanine or tryptophan.

j_call v_call cdr3_aa
TRBJ2-1 TRBV7-2 CASRSTRDSNNEQFF
TRBJ1-1 TRBV7-7 CASSFSQNTEAFF
TRBJ1-1 TRBV29-1 CSVSPGLNEAFF
TRBJ2-2 TRBV28 CASSLPRTGELFF
TRBJ2-7 TRBV5-6 CASSSGLDSYEQYF
TRBJ1-3 TRBV3-1/TRBV3-2 CASSQNPRAGNTIYF
TRBJ2-1 TRBV29-1 CSVTGRDRAMNEQFF
TRBJ2-3 TRBV7-3 CASSRLTSTDTQYF
TRBJ1-1 TRBV27 CASSLQGAATEAFF
TRBJ2-4 TRBV6-2/TRBV6-3 CASSYSISLGQGDIQYF
TRBJ2-7 TRBV28 CASSLASRDFQQKYF
TRBJ2-1 TRBV28 CASSSSGTPYGAFF
TRBJ2-7 TRBV7-2 CASSFTGGGQYF
TRBJ1-2 TRBV9 CASSPRGGDYGYTF
TRBJ2-5 TRBV5-4 CASSLGLAGQETQYF
TRBJ1-4 TRBV28 CASSSLQGIGEKLFF
TRBJ2-2 TRBV11-3 CASSFQGTNTGELFF
TRBJ2-3 TRBV5-5 CASSLDPGRTADTQYF
TRBJ1-5 TRBV6-2/TRBV6-3 CASSDRAVLQPQHF
TRBJ2-2 TRBV2 CASRPTVNTGELFF
TRBJ2-1 TRBV28 CASGRQGTLSYNEQFF
TRBJ1-5 TRBV7-9 CASSRTGVGSQPQHF
TRBJ1-1 TRBV6-6 CASRIATGGMNTEAFF
TRBJ2-5 TRBV9 CASSAGGTQGFGETQYF
TRBJ1-5 TRBV5-1 CASSLDGQPQHF
TRBJ2-3 TRBV9 CASSPSGSRGATDTQYF
TRBJ1-2 TRBV28 CASSPRQDGGYTF
TRBJ1-5 TRBV7-9 CASSFGGVDQPQHF
TRBJ2-5 TRBV29-1 CSVKGQGLLETQYF
TRBJ2-7 TRBV6-2/TRBV6-3 CASSYFPGQGGYEQYF
TRBJ2-5 TRBV18 CASSPRRQGGRETQYF
TRBJ1-1 TRBV5-1 CASWNGGYTEAFF
TRBJ2-1 TRBV7-8 CASSQDRGKAGGREQFF
TRBJ2-3 TRBV5-4 CASSLRLAGGTDTQYF
TRBJ1-4 TRBV11-2 CASSLGGPSTNEKLFF
TRBJ2-7 TRBV7-2 CASSPSGTFTYEQYF
TRBJ1-2 TRBV28 CATDSQRYGYTF
TRBJ2-7 TRBV4-1 CASSQDVPTGVGGEQYF
TRBJ1-5 TRBV7-2 CASSPDRVDPQHF
TRBJ2-2 TRBV30 CAWSSGQTSSNTGELFF
TRBJ2-7 TRBV19 CASSPRDAYEQYF
TRBJ2-3 TRBV3-1/TRBV3-2 CASSQGLEPTDTQYF
TRBJ2-5 TRBV5-1 CASTVSGGYAATQYF
TRBJ2-7 TRBV5-1 CASSLGGSGVSYEQYF
TRBJ1-6 TRBV15 CATSTRTGPNSPLHF
TRBJ2-1 TRBV27 CASSFGTGGLDEQFF
TRBJ1-2 TRBV19 CPLTLTGRYGYTF
TRBJ1-6 TRBV30 CAWRGQGTSPLHF
TRBJ2-1 TRBV5-1 CASTGLAGDNEQFF
TRBJ1-1 TRBV4-1 CASSQDDRDMNTEAFF
TRBJ2-4 TRBV2 CASSEPPGQGSKNIQYF
TRBJ2-7 TRBV15 CATSRDASYEQYF